A single sample is the source of the 6 T cell receptor beta chains below, sequenced in a study of T cells in Graves' hyperthyroidism and ophthalmopathy. Using RNA transcripts as the source, TCR beta CDR3 regions were amplified. The HTBI primer set drove a first-round RT-PCR of the TCR CDR3. TCRdb analysed the multiplex PCR reads with MiXCR anew, one entry per CDR3 protein. The sample lists a few hundred thousand distinct CDR3 sequences, roughly a sixth occurring once. Sequenced sample: blood. These receptors originate from a woman between 35 and 50 years old with Graves' ophthalmopathy.

This clonotype appeared many times. The rearrangement links TRBV30 to TRBJ2-5; D may correspond to TRBD1 or TRBD2 (6 bases each). V was pared by 5 bases and J by 3 bases, with 16 bases between. CDR3 length: 14 amino acids. CDR1 GTSNPN and CDR2 SVGIG come from the germline V gene (reference sequence). The CDR3 is CAWESGASEETQYF. CDR3 DNA: TGTGCCTGGGAGTCGGGGGCTAGCGAAGAGACCCAGTACTTC.

This chain joins TRBV29-1 and TRBJ1-2, with D tentatively TRBD1 (6 bases). Germline loops: CDR1 SQVTM, CDR2 ANQGSEA. V was pared by 5 bases and J by 7 bases, with 11 bases between. This CDR3 region has 11 residues. DNA of the CDR3: TGCAGCGTTACAAACAGGGCTGGCTACACCTTC. Its translation: CSVTNRAGYTF.

Regarding this clonotype: A read error is possible here, since a much larger clone lies one base away. CDR3: CASSLEPRLGTYEQYF. The CDR3 nucleotides are TGTGCCAGCAGCTTGGAACCGAGACTAGGGACCTACGAGCAGTACTTC. The rearrangement links TRBV7-9 to TRBJ2-7, with a tentative D call TRBD2 (6 bases). Trimming cost V 3 bases and J 2 bases, with 17 bases left between them. The CDR3 has 16 residues. The germline V gene encodes CDR1 SEHNR and CDR2 FQNEAQ (reference sequence).

This clonotype was counted at least ten times. The chain combines TRBV5-1 with TRBJ2-1; no firm D call. Trimming cost V 2 bases and J 5 bases, with 14 bases left between them. This CDR3 comprises 15 residues. CDR1 is SGHRS and CDR2 is YFSETQ in the germline V gene. CDR3 nucleotide sequence: TGCGCCAGCAGCTTTAGTGGGGTCTACAACAATGAGCAGTTCTTC. This translates into CASSFSGVYNNEQFF.

This clonotype was found many times. The J gene is TRBJ2-1, the V gene TRBV20-1, with TRBD2 matching 8 bases. Germline assignment: CDR1 DFQATT and CDR2 SNEGSKA (reference sequence). The CDR3 is 16 residues long. The ends lost 5 bases at V and 6 bases at J; junction bases unmatched: 15. The CDR3 nucleotides read TGCAGTGCTTGCAGCGCCGGGACTAGTTCCCTCAATGAGCAGTTCTTC. Its translation: CSACSAGTSSLNEQFF.

This clonotype was picked up many times. This chain links TRBV15 with TRBJ1-1; D might be TRBD1 (5 bases). The CDR3 is made up of 12 amino acids. The V gene lost 2 bases and the J gene lost 7 bases, with 8 bases spanning the gap. Germline CDR1 LNHNV, CDR2 YYDKDF (reference sequence). The CDR3 nucleotides are TGTGCCACCAGCAGACCAGACAGTGAAGCTTTCTTT. Translation: CATSRPDSEAFF.